The sequence of this T cell receptor beta chain was determined in a study of early stage breast cancer tumors. Notes on the study in general: Compared with adjacent normal breast, tumors showed about 2.5-fold denser, more clonal T cells. Tumor and normal breast were distinguished via blood comparison in 14 of 16 patients. Enriched TCRB sequences shared across patients were mostly commonly generated sequences.

Using immunoSEQ multiplex PCR, the repertoire was profiled, and TCRdb retains in-frame clones only, with some absent. The repertoire holds roughly 10,000 clones, with roughly 70% as singletons. This clone was recorded once. Its matching antigen is unknown. The CDR3 runs 15 residues. V dropped 4 bases and J dropped 2 bases, with 16 bases sitting between them. Germline CDR1 SGHKS, CDR2 YYEKEE (reference sequence). The sample taken for sequencing was breast tumor tissue. The chain links TRBV5-5 to TRBJ2-7, with D possibly being TRBD1 or TRBD2 (5 bases each). The source of this sequence is a person in their fifties with breast cancer. As DNA, the CDR3 is TGTGCCAGCAGCATAGGGACGGGAACTACCTACGAGCAGTACTTC. Translated, it gives CASSIGTGTTYEQYF.